The 24 T cell receptor beta chains below were found in one sample sequenced in a study of blood T cells in healthy people across ages (dated by TCRdb to between 2014 and 2017). The method behind the library was 5' RACE. TCRdb names Illumina HiSeq 2500 as the instrument used. The second PCR ran for roughly 6 to 11 cycles and used a J-beta primer mix along with a sample-barcoded 5' primer. TCRdb redid the processing of the public reads, applying fastp at Q25 and MiXCR, and retained in-frame beta chains. Each CDR3 protein appears once, grouped with its most common genes and DNA. The sample table contains over a million distinct CDR3 sequences; only one count was recorded for more than 40% of them. 15% to 20% of the sample rests with the top ten. Specimen: blood. Receptors originate from a woman in her sixties in good health.

V gene TRBV20-1 combines with J gene TRBJ2-4; 11 positions match TRBD1. TRBJ2-7 matches the DNA end more closely, so the J call is doubtful. This CDR3 has 15 amino acids. CDR1 is DFQATT and CDR2 is SNEGSKA in the germline V gene (reference sequence). CDR3 DNA: TGCAGTGCGCGCTCAGGGACAGGGGGTTTCGACGAGCAGTACTTC. This translates into CSARSGTGGFDEQYF.

This clonotype was seen only a few times. The chain couples TRBV2 to TRBJ2-7, with D perhaps matching TRBD2 (5 bases). This CDR3 has 13 residues. Looked up from germline, CDR1 is SNHLY and CDR2 is FYNNEI. The V gene lost 9 bases and the J gene lost 0 bases, with 12 bases spanning the gap. This CDR3 reads CARSGIFSYEQYF. The CDR3, as DNA: TGTGCCAGATCCGGGATTTTCTCCTACGAGCAGTACTTC.

The CDR3 spells CSVAPPVGTVYNEQFF. Here the CDR3 DNA reads TGCAGCGTTGCACCCCCTGTCGGGACAGTATACAATGAGCAGTTCTTC. The J gene is TRBJ2-1, the V gene TRBV29-1, with TRBD1 identical over 7 bases. V was pared by 4 bases and J by 4 bases, with 13 bases of the junction left unmatched. This CDR3 is built from 16 residues. Germline-derived CDR1 and CDR2 are SQVTM and ANQGSEA.

This chain links TRBV7-2 with TRBJ2-4, with D perhaps matching TRBD2 (6 bases). V lost 2 bases, J lost 0 bases, and 17 bases lay in between. There are 18 residues in the CDR3. Germline CDR1 and CDR2: SGHTA and FQGNSA. Here the CDR3 reads CASSLSLAFDLAKNIQYF. CDR3 nucleotides: TGTGCCAGCAGCTTAAGCCTAGCGTTCGACCTAGCCAAAAACATTCAGTACTTC.

The V gene is TRBV20-1, the J gene TRBJ1-1; 7 nucleotides line up with TRBD1. The CDR3 has 13 residues. CDR1 and CDR2 from the germline V gene are DFQATT and SNEGSKA (reference sequence). CDR3: CSTRWTGNTEAFF. CDR3 DNA: TGCAGCACCCGGTGGACAGGGAACACTGAAGCTTTCTTT.

The J gene is TRBJ2-4, the V gene TRBV11-1; TRBD2 agrees at 11 bases. The DNA end is a closer match to TRBJ2-5, so the J assignment may be wrong. Germline V gene lookup returns CDR1 SGHAT and CDR2 FQDESV (reference sequence). The CDR3 sequence is 14 residues long. For the CDR3, the DNA is TGTGCCAGCACCGTAGCGGGGGGGAGAGAGACCCAGTACTTC. This encodes CASTVAGGRETQYF.

The V gene is TRBV6-2 or TRBV6-3, the J gene TRBJ2-3, with D maybe TRBD1 (6 bases). This CDR3 has 16 residues. The V end was cut by 6 bases, the J end by 4 bases, with 20 bases between. CDR1 MNHEY and CDR2 SVGEGT come from the germline V gene. This CDR3 is CASSHRGQGLADTQYF. The CDR3 region has the DNA TGTGCCAGCAGCCACCGAGGGCAGGGGTTGGCAGATACGCAGTATTTT.

The table lists this clonotype with many counts. The gene calls are TRBV27 and TRBJ2-5; tentative D call: TRBD2 (6 bases). CDR1 and CDR2 from the germline V gene are MNHEY and SMNVEV (reference sequence). With 6 bases removed from V and 1 base from J, the gap between germline ends came to 9 bases. The CDR3 is 13 residues long. As DNA, the CDR3 is TGTGCCAGCAGACTAGCAGGCCAAGAGACCCAGTACTTC. Protein: CASRLAGQETQYF.

The V and J genes are TRBV6-2 or TRBV6-3 and TRBJ2-7; 9 nucleotides line up with TRBD2. The CDR3 totals 15 residues. The V gene end was trimmed by 0 bases and the J gene end by 6 bases; junction bases not matched to a gene: 6. Looked up from germline, CDR1 is MNHEY and CDR2 is SVGEGT. The CDR3 protein is CASSYSPAGGVEQYF. CDR3 nucleotides: TGTGCCAGCAGTTACTCCCCAGCGGGAGGCGTCGAGCAGTACTTC.

This clonotype was found a few times. The V call is TRBV6-5, the J call TRBJ2-5, with D possibly TRBD1 on 5 matching bases. CDR1 and CDR2 from the germline V gene are MNHEY and SVGAGI. This CDR3 comprises 14 residues. The V and J ends lost 2 bases and 5 bases respectively, with 12 bases between them. The CDR3 reads CASSYGRAMETQYF. The CDR3, as DNA: TGTGCCAGCAGTTACGGCAGGGCGATGGAGACCCAGTACTTC.

The V call is TRBV2, the J call TRBJ1-2, with D possibly being TRBD1 (5 bases). Trimming shortened V by 6 bases and J by 4 bases, and 21 bases separated the two germline ends. There are 16 residues in the CDR3. CDR1 is SNHLY and CDR2 is FYNNEI in the germline V gene. The CDR3 nucleotides read TGTGCCAGCAGCGAAACGCAGGGCGGGATATTCTATGGCTACACCTTC. Amino acids: CASSETQGGIFYGYTF.

In its sample, this clonotype was seen a few times. The chain couples TRBV6-5 to TRBJ1-2; D is unresolved. V was shortened by 5 bases and J by 8 bases, with 12 bases between the two germline ends. Germline CDR1 is MNHEY and CDR2 is SVGAGI. This CDR3 is 12 amino acids long. The CDR3 nucleotides read TGTGCCAGCAGTGGCCAGACGGGGGGCTACACCTTC. This gives the protein CASSGQTGGYTF.

V and J are TRBV5-1 and TRBJ2-7; D remains ambiguous. Germline assignment: CDR1 SGHRS and CDR2 YFSETQ. Trimming took off 0 bases at V and 2 bases at J, with 6 bases between the two ends. CDR3 length: 13 amino acids. Written as DNA, the CDR3 is TGCGCCAGCAGCTTGGCCGCTCCCTACGAGCAGTACTTC. Translated: CASSLAAPYEQYF.

The table lists this clonotype with many counts. The V gene is TRBV5-1, the J gene TRBJ1-5, with D unresolved. The CDR3 has 14 residues. Between the trimmed V and J ends, which lost 2 bases and 7 bases, there was a span of 13 bases. From germline, CDR1 is SGHRS and CDR2 YFSETQ. The CDR3 nucleotides read TGCGCCAGCAGCTTAGGCGACCCCGAGCAGCCCCAGCATTTT. Translated, it gives CASSLGDPEQPQHF.

The chain carries TRBV20-1 and TRBJ2-4; the match to TRBD2 covers 8 bases. The CDR3 contains 14 residues. Germline lookup yields CDR1 DFQATT and CDR2 SNEGSKA (reference sequence). The junction had 5 bases not matched to a gene; V was cut back by 6 bases and J by 1 base. The CDR3 is CSAGGGHAKNIQYF. Here the CDR3 DNA reads TGCAGTGCCGGGGGGGGCCACGCCAAAAACATTCAGTACTTC.

This clonotype was observed a few times. The J gene is TRBJ2-7, the V gene TRBV28; D is possibly TRBD2 (6 bases). V lost 6 bases and J lost 7, with 19 bases in between. The germline gives CDR1 MDHEN, CDR2 SYDVKM. This CDR3 contains 14 residues. This CDR3 reads CASSPWGGEVEQYF. The DNA of the CDR3 is TGTGCCAGCAGCCCTTGGGGAGGAGAGGTAGAGCAGTACTTC. Using reference TRBV28 and TRBJ2-7 for the parts outside the CDR3, the full variable domain is DVKVTQSSRYLVKRTGEKVFLECVQDMDHENMFWYRQDPGLGLRLIYFSYDVKMKEKGDIPEGYSVSREKKERFSLILESASTNQTSMYLCASSPWGGEVEQYFGPGTRLTVT.

The chain is built from TRBV10-2 and TRBJ2-1; 12 nucleotides match TRBD2. Germline V gene sequence: CDR1 WSHSY, CDR2 SAAADI. With 6 bases clipped from V and 7 bases from J, the junction kept 19 bases outside the gene matches. The CDR3 consists of 19 residues. CDR3 protein: CASRSSGLAGGPVGNEQFF. CDR3 nucleotides: TGCGCCAGCAGGTCGAGTGGGCTAGCGGGAGGGCCTGTGGGGAATGAGCAGTTCTTC.

The chain employs TRBV20-1 and TRBJ2-4; 7 bases match TRBD2. This CDR3 is 14 amino acids long. Trimming took 5 bases from V and 0 from J; bases not matched to a gene: 4. Germline values: CDR1 DFQATT, CDR2 SNEGSKA (reference sequence). The CDR3 nucleotides are TGCAGTGCTCGAGCGGGGTTAGCCAAAAACATTCAGTACTTC. Translated, it gives CSARAGLAKNIQYF.

The table lists this clonotype with a few counts. The chain is built from TRBV7-2 and TRBJ1-2; TRBD1 matches at 7 bases. Germline CDR1 is SGHTA and CDR2 is FQGNSA. The ends lost 6 bases at V and 8 bases at J; junction bases unmatched: 9. This CDR3 is 13 amino acids long. DNA for the CDR3: TGTGCCAGCAGGGGCCCGACAGGGAAGGGCTACACCTTC. Its translation: CASRGPTGKGYTF.

This clonotype was seen a handful of times. The CDR3 spells CASRPGTGFYEQYF. CDR3 sequence (DNA): TGTGCCAGCAGACCCGGGACAGGGTTTTACGAGCAGTACTTC. The J gene is TRBJ2-7, the V gene TRBV6-5; TRBD1 agrees at 9 bases. Germline V lookup: CDR1 MNHEY, CDR2 SVGAGI. The ends lost 6 bases at V and 4 bases at J; junction bases unmatched: 7. The CDR3 extends over 14 amino acids.

This sequence joins TRBV7-2 and TRBJ2-1; possibly TRBD2 for D (5 bases). The CDR3 is 17 residues long. V was shortened by 0 bases and J by 4 bases, with 16 bases between the two germline ends. Germline values: CDR1 SGHTA, CDR2 FQGNSA. The CDR3 reads CASSLARELGRYNEQFF. The CDR3 bases are TGTGCCAGCAGCTTAGCCCGAGAACTAGGGCGGTACAATGAGCAGTTCTTC.

This clonotype has ten or more counts. The CDR3 bases are TGCAGTGCTAGCCTAGGAGTGGGTAATGGCCCCCAGTACTTC. This codes for CSASLGVGNGPQYF. This chain uses TRBV20-1 with TRBJ2-5; D not resolved. The CDR3 spans 14 residues. The germline V and J ends were trimmed by 3 bases and 9 bases, with 20 bases remaining between them. Germline CDR1 DFQATT, CDR2 SNEGSKA (reference sequence).

This clonotype appeared many times. V usage is TRBV12-3 or TRBV12-4 and J usage is TRBJ2-5; the D is unclear. V gave up 5 bases and J gave up 4 bases, with 8 bases separating them. This CDR3 spans 12 amino acids. CDR3 protein: CASSPNGETQYF. In nucleotides, the CDR3 is TGTGCCAGCAGTCCAAACGGAGAGACCCAGTACTTC.

The V and J genes are TRBV12-5 and TRBJ2-7, with a tentative D call TRBD2 (6 bases). This CDR3 is 14 amino acids long. In germline, CDR1 is LGHNT, CDR2 FRNRAP. V was shortened by 1 base and J by 2 bases, with 9 bases between the two germline ends. The DNA of the CDR3 is TGTGCTAGTGGTTTGGGGGGGAGGCCCTACGAGCAGTACTTC. It encodes CASGLGGRPYEQYF.